Following are 11 T cell receptor beta chains from one sample sequenced in a study of blood T cell repertoires in COVID-19. The data were produced by immunoSEQ multiplex PCR, yet TCRdb's version contains in-frame clones alone and is incomplete. The sample comprises approximately 120,000 clones, roughly 84% of which are singletons, and roughly 7.9% rests with the top ten. The specimen sequenced was peripheral blood. The receptors derive from a woman of 80 years or more with active or convalescent COVID-19.

This chain links TRBV5-1 with TRBJ1-6, with 7 bases aligning to TRBD1. This CDR3 contains 16 residues. The V and J ends lost 0 bases and 8 bases, in that order; junction bases with no gene match: 8. The germline V gene has CDR1 SGHRS and CDR2 YFSETQ. In DNA, the CDR3 is TGCGCCAGCAGCTTGGATTCGATAGGGGGCTATTCACCCCTCCACTTT. Amino acids: CASSLDSIGGYSPLHF.

The gene calls are TRBV7-9 and TRBJ2-7; TRBD1 might be the D (5 bases). The germline V gene has CDR1 SEHNR and CDR2 FQNEAQ (reference sequence). V gave up 3 bases and J gave up 5 bases, with 14 bases separating them. There are 14 residues in the CDR3. CDR3 sequence (DNA): TGTGCCAGCAGCTTGCGTGCAGGGCTCGACGAGCAGTACTTC. This translates into CASSLRAGLDEQYF.

This chain connects TRBV28 to TRBJ1-2; 8 nucleotides match TRBD1. The junction had 10 bases not matched to a gene; V was cut back by 6 bases and J by 4 bases. Germline V gene lookup returns CDR1 MDHEN and CDR2 SYDVKM. The CDR3 has 15 residues. The CDR3 region has the DNA TGTGCCAGCAGGCCTTGGACAGGGTTTTTCTATGGCTACACCTTC. Translating it yields CASRPWTGFFYGYTF.

The count of this clone is one. The rearrangement links TRBV5-5 to TRBJ2-2; D may be TRBD2 (6 bases). There are 14 residues in the CDR3. V lost 3 bases and J 5 bases, leaving 11 bases between the germline ends. Germline V gene lookup returns CDR1 SGHKS and CDR2 YYEKEE (reference sequence). The CDR3 sequence is CASSSMAGTGELFF. The DNA of the CDR3 is TGTGCCAGCAGCTCAATGGCGGGGACCGGGGAGCTGTTTTTT.

The chain links TRBV27 to TRBJ2-3, with a tentative D call TRBD2 (5 bases). Per the germline V gene, CDR1 is MNHEY and CDR2 is SMNVEV (reference sequence). V was cut by 5 bases and J by 1 base, with 10 bases left in between. The CDR3 is made up of 14 amino acids. The CDR3 DNA reads as TGTGCCAGCAGTCTCATGAGGGGCACAGATACGCAGTATTTT. It translates to CASSLMRGTDTQYF.

The chain carries TRBV24-1 and TRBJ2-2; D perhaps matches TRBD1 (6 bases). The germline V gene has CDR1 KGHDR and CDR2 SFDVKD. The CDR3 spans 16 residues. The ends were cut back, 3 bases at V and 2 bases at J, with 12 bases in the middle. The CDR3 DNA sequence: TGTGCCACCAGTGATCCGCTGGACAGCAACACCGGGGAGCTGTTTTTT. This sequence encodes CATSDPLDSNTGELFF.

DNA of the CDR3: TGTGCCAGCAGCGTCGGGACTAGCGGGAGGACTGAGCAGTTCTTC. This encodes CASSVGTSGRTEQFF. The chain has TRBV7-3 and TRBJ2-1; 15 bases align to TRBD2. CDR3 length: 15 amino acids. Germline loops: CDR1 SGHTA, CDR2 FQGTGA. V lost 5 bases and J lost 9; bases outside the gene matches: 5.

This clone has only a few counts. The chain is built from TRBV10-3 and TRBJ1-5; weak D call: TRBD1 (5 bases). The CDR3 length is 16 residues. CDR1 and CDR2 from the germline V gene are ENHRY and SYGVKD. V was cut by 2 bases and J by 1 base, with 12 bases left in between. CDR3 sequence: CAISEGAGSSNQPQHF. CDR3 sequence (DNA): TGTGCCATCAGTGAGGGGGCAGGGTCAAGCAATCAGCCCCAGCATTTT.

This chain links TRBV28 with TRBJ1-5; D remains ambiguous. Germline loops: CDR1 MDHEN, CDR2 SYDVKM. This CDR3 is 12 amino acids long. Trimming left V 5 bases short and J 7 bases short, with 9 bases between. CDR3 in amino acids: CASSQRGQPQHF. CDR3 bases: TGTGCCAGCAGTCAAAGAGGGCAGCCCCAGCATTTT.

The chain couples TRBV28 to TRBJ2-7, with TRBD2 matching over 14 bases. The V gene end was trimmed by 4 bases and the J gene end by 7 bases; junction bases not matched to a gene: 6. The CDR3 runs to 15 residues. Germline V gene sequence: CDR1 MDHEN, CDR2 SYDVKM. The CDR3 DNA follows: TGTGCCAGCAGTTCCGGGACTAGCGGGAGAGGGGAGCAGTACTTC. This gives the protein CASSSGTSGRGEQYF.

The rearrangement uses TRBV5-1 and TRBJ1-2; D call uncertain. CDR1 is SGHRS and CDR2 is YFSETQ in the germline V gene. The CDR3 consists of 15 residues. V was trimmed by 2 bases and J by 3 bases, leaving 14 bases between them. The CDR3 DNA is TGCGCCAGCAGCTTTTCGCGAGATTCGGACTATGGCTACACCTTC. Translating it yields CASSFSRDSDYGYTF.